This entry concerns a single T cell receptor beta chain. Its antigen is not known. These data belong to a study of cytomegalovirus exposure and HLA in healthy donors. There are 16 residues in the CDR3. In germline, CDR1 is GTSNPN, CDR2 SVGIG (reference sequence). The ends were cut back, 3 bases at V and 8 bases at J, with 23 bases in the middle. Study results and limitations: The dataset shows that most TCR sequences were rare, while some public TCRs occurred in many donors. Altogether, around 160 TCR beta chains were recorded as cytomegalovirus-associated. Subsequent analysis showed first-cohort TCR clusters tending to co-occur in some 110 validation repertoires. It was reportedly the case that the classifier diagnosed cytomegalovirus status with high specificity and sensitivity.

Profiled with immunoSEQ multiplex PCR; TCRdb holds only in-frame clones, not every one. The sample holds a few hundred thousand clones, 80% to 90% seen once. This receptor was obtained from a woman aged 18 to 35 in good health and CMV-seronegative. The sample taken for sequencing was PBMCs. The rearrangement joins TRBV30 to TRBJ2-1; maybe TRBD1 (7 bases). As DNA, the CDR3 is TGTGCCTGGAGCGCCAATCGGGCAGGGGGGTATTATGAGCAGTTCTTC. This encodes CAWSANRAGGYYEQFF. The variable domain in full, with the rest retrieved from reference TRBV30 and TRBJ2-1, is SQTIHQWPATLVQPVGSPLSLECTVEGTSNPNLYWYRQAAGRGLQLLFYSVGIGQISSEVPQNLSASRPQDRQFILSSKKLLLSDSGFYLCAWSANRAGGYYEQFFGPGTRLTVL.